This passage covers 29 T cell receptor beta chains from one sample sequenced in a study of blood T cell repertoires in COVID-19. Using immunoSEQ multiplex PCR, the repertoire was profiled, and TCRdb retains in-frame clones only, with some absent. The sample gives around 400,000 clones, around nine tenths of which show up once; approximately 1.5% is in the top ten. Sequencing used PBMCs or T cells enriched from blood (not recorded which). The receptors derive from a woman in her late teens or twenties who had been exposed to COVID-19.

CDR3 residues: CASSEGTENTGELFF. As DNA, the CDR3 is TGTGCCAGCAGTGAAGGGACTGAAAACACCGGGGAGCTGTTTTTT. This chain joins TRBV2 and TRBJ2-2, with D tentatively TRBD2 (5 bases). Trimming took off 1 base at V and 2 bases at J, with 8 bases between the two ends. CDR1 is SNHLY and CDR2 is FYNNEI in the germline V gene. The CDR3 sequence is 15 residues long.

The chain links TRBV23-1 to TRBJ1-5, with D maybe TRBD1 (5 bases). TRBV23-1 is marked as an open reading frame, function uncertain. The V gene lost 2 bases and the J gene lost 7 bases, with 18 bases spanning the gap. CDR3 size: 16 residues. The CDR3 is CASSQPSSGRRQPQHF. CDR3 nucleotide sequence: TGCGCCAGCAGTCAACCGAGTTCAGGGCGACGGCAGCCCCAGCATTTT.

J is TRBJ2-7 and V is TRBV29-1, with 11 bases aligning to TRBD1. This CDR3 region has 13 residues. Germline CDR1 and CDR2: SQVTM and ANQGSEA. With 2 bases clipped from V and 6 bases from J, the junction kept 3 bases outside the gene matches. The CDR3 DNA is TGCAGCGTTGAACGGGACAGGGGGACCGAGCAGTACTTC. Encoded protein: CSVERDRGTEQYF.

V gene TRBV4-1 combines with J gene TRBJ2-7; 13 bases agree with TRBD2. CDR3 length: 16 residues. Germline V gene lookup returns CDR1 MGHRA and CDR2 YSYEKL. With V trimmed by 1 base and J by 4 bases, 4 bases remained unmatched. CDR3 sequence (DNA): TGCGCCAGCAGCCAAGGGGGACTAGCGGGACGGTACGAGCAGTACTTC. It specifies CASSQGGLAGRYEQYF.

V is TRBV7-2 and J is TRBJ1-4, with 9 bases aligning to TRBD1. The V and J ends lost 5 bases and 12 bases, in that order; junction bases with no gene match: 7. The germline gives CDR1 SGHTA, CDR2 FQGNSA. This CDR3 spans 13 amino acids. DNA for the CDR3: TGTGCCAGCAGCGCATACGACAGGGGGGAACTGTTTTTT. It encodes CASSAYDRGELFF.

This clone was seen only a few times. The chain recombines TRBV2 with TRBJ2-4; 7 bases are shared with TRBD1. Germline V gene lookup returns CDR1 SNHLY and CDR2 FYNNEI. V trimming: 4 bases; J trimming: 9 bases; junction bases outside the gene matches: 6. The CDR3 totals 13 residues. CDR3 DNA sequence: TGTGCCAGCAGTGCTTCCGACAGGGTCATTCAGTACTTC. Translated, it gives CASSASDRVIQYF.

The gene calls are TRBV4-2 and TRBJ1-4, with D unresolved. Germline V gene lookup returns CDR1 LGHNA and CDR2 YNFKEQ. The CDR3 sequence is 15 residues long. Trimming removed 1 base from V and 4 bases from J, with 10 bases in between. The chain's CDR3 is CASSQGPEDNEKLFF. CDR3 nucleotide sequence: TGTGCCAGCAGCCAAGGCCCAGAGGATAATGAAAAACTGTTTTTT.

The chain joins TRBV5-6 to TRBJ2-7; 8 bases align to TRBD1. With V trimmed by 0 bases and J by 4 bases, 3 bases remained unmatched. The germline CDR1 and CDR2 sequences are SGHDT and YYEEEE. The CDR3 has 14 residues. The CDR3 reads CASSLAGGLYEQYF. The CDR3 bases are TGTGCCAGCAGCTTGGCAGGGGGCTTATACGAGCAGTACTTC.

The genes are TRBV7-2 and TRBJ2-7, with D perhaps matching TRBD1 (5 bases). V was clipped by 1 base and J by 7 bases, with 14 bases between them. CDR1 and CDR2 from the germline V gene are SGHTA and FQGNSA. The CDR3 sequence is 14 residues long. This chain's CDR3 is CASSLDYRLVEQYF. In DNA form, the CDR3 reads TGTGCCAGCAGCTTAGATTACAGGCTCGTAGAGCAGTACTTC. Supplemented by reference TRBV7-2 and TRBJ2-7, the full variable domain reads GAGVSQSPSNKVTEKGKDVELRCDPISGHTALYWYRQSLGQGLEFLIYFQGNSAPDKSGLPSDRFSAERTGGSVSTLTIQRTQQEDSAVYLCASSLDYRLVEQYFGPGTRLTVT.

This chain links TRBV5-1 with TRBJ2-3; D may be TRBD2 (6 bases). The V gene's germline CDR1 is SGHRS and CDR2 YFSETQ. There are 14 residues in the CDR3. Trimming took off 5 bases at V and 2 bases at J, with 12 bases between the two ends. CDR3 in amino acids: CASSGPGVTDTQYF. DNA of the CDR3: TGCGCCAGCAGTGGTCCGGGGGTCACAGATACGCAGTATTTT.

This chain connects TRBV5-6 to TRBJ2-7, with 9 positions matching TRBD1. Germline-derived CDR1 and CDR2 are SGHDT and YYEEEE. The length of the CDR3 is 13 residues. The ends lost 6 bases at V and 2 bases at J; junction bases unmatched: 3. Written as DNA, the CDR3 is TGTGCCAGCATGGGACAGGGTCCCTACGAGCAGTACTTC. This encodes CASMGQGPYEQYF.

The chain recombines TRBV15 with TRBJ2-7, with D uncertain. The CDR3 is 13 residues long. The V gene lost 0 bases and the J gene lost 4 bases, with 7 bases spanning the gap. CDR1 and CDR2 (germline): LNHNV, YYDKDF (reference sequence). As DNA, the CDR3 is TGTGCCACCAGCAGAGATCTTGTGTACGAGCAGTACTTC. This encodes CATSRDLVYEQYF.

There are a few counts of this clone. This rearrangement joins TRBV28 to TRBJ1-5, with D maybe TRBD1 (5 bases). Trimming removed 8 bases at V and 5 bases at J, with 10 bases between. CDR3 length: 12 amino acids. The V gene's germline CDR1 is MDHEN and CDR2 SYDVKM. CDR3 coding DNA: TGTGCCAGCGGGGCGGGGGATCAGCCCCAGCATTTT. Encoded protein: CASGAGDQPQHF.

This CDR3 is CASSTGRTTGNQPQHF. The CDR3 DNA follows: TGTGCCAGCAGCACAGGACGGACGACTGGCAATCAGCCCCAGCATTTT. The V and J genes are TRBV13 and TRBJ1-5; D is perhaps TRBD1 (5 bases). Germline CDR1 is PRHDT and CDR2 is FYEKMQ (reference sequence). This CDR3 contains 16 residues. The ends were cut back, 5 bases at V and 2 bases at J, with 16 bases in the middle.

This chain connects TRBV4-3 to TRBJ1-2, with no clear D. Germline lookup yields CDR1 LGHNA and CDR2 YSLEER. The CDR3 covers 16 residues. V was pared by 0 bases and J by 7 bases, with 18 bases between. CDR3 nucleotide sequence: TGCGCCAGCAGCCAAGATTACGGGGTACGGTGGGGTGGCTACACCTTC. It specifies CASSQDYGVRWGGYTF.

The chain has TRBV10-1 and TRBJ2-6, with a weak D call TRBD1 (5 bases). V dropped 3 bases and J dropped 3 bases, with 6 bases sitting between them. CDR1 and CDR2 from the germline V gene are WNHNN and SYGVQD (reference sequence). This CDR3 spans 14 amino acids. CDR3 protein: CASSDTGGANVLTF. The DNA for the CDR3 is TGCGCCAGCAGTGACACAGGTGGGGCCAACGTCCTGACTTTC.

V gene TRBV19 combines with J gene TRBJ2-1, with 11 nucleotides matching TRBD2. Germline V gene sequence: CDR1 LNHDA, CDR2 SQIVND (reference sequence). Trimming took 4 bases from V and 4 from J; bases not matched to a gene: 6. The CDR3 totals 16 residues. CDR3 nucleotide sequence: TGTGCCAGTAGTACCCGGGGACTAGCGGTATACAATGAGCAGTTCTTC. This sequence encodes CASSTRGLAVYNEQFF.

The chain uses TRBV19 and TRBJ2-2; the D gene is possibly TRBD2 (6 bases). V gave up 1 base and J gave up 3 bases, with 12 bases separating them. This CDR3 region has 16 residues. Germline loops: CDR1 LNHDA, CDR2 SQIVND (reference sequence). The DNA of the CDR3 is TGTGCCAGTAGTATAGGTAGCAGGGACTACACCGGGGAGCTGTTTTTT. The encoded protein is CASSIGSRDYTGELFF.

This rearrangement joins TRBV6-5 to TRBJ1-6; the match to TRBD1 covers 8 bases. Germline CDR1 MNHEY, CDR2 SVGAGI. The CDR3 has 15 amino acids. J was trimmed by 6 bases and V by 0 bases; bases with no gene match: 1. The CDR3 sequence: CASSYSGQVNSPLHF. CDR3 in DNA: TGTGCCAGCAGTTACTCGGGACAGGTTAATTCACCCCTCCACTTT.

The chain links TRBV18 to TRBJ1-1; a possible D gene is TRBD1 (5 bases). The V end was cut by 3 bases, the J end by 7 bases, with 9 bases between. CDR1 is KGHSH, CDR2 LQKENI, per germline. CDR3 size: 12 residues. The CDR3 DNA reads TGTGCCAGCTCACCCGGGGGAATTGAAGCTTTCTTT. Protein sequence: CASSPGGIEAFF.

The chain employs TRBV4-2 and TRBJ1-5, with D tentatively TRBD1 (5 bases). Trimming stripped 0 bases from V and 5 bases from J, with 14 bases between. Germline V gene lookup returns CDR1 LGHNA and CDR2 YNFKEQ. The CDR3 covers 16 residues. Written as DNA, the CDR3 is TGTGCCAGCAGCCAAGATTTCGGGGGATCCTATCAGCCCCAGCATTTT. This gives the protein CASSQDFGGSYQPQHF.

Comments on this clone: This same CDR3 is encoded by further DNA sequences in the sample. The chain links TRBV7-9 to TRBJ1-3, with D possibly matching TRBD1 (5 bases). Germline V CDR1 and CDR2: SEHNR, FQNEAQ (reference sequence). Trimming took off 6 bases at V and 0 bases at J, with 9 bases between the two ends. The CDR3 contains 14 residues. CDR3 bases: TGTGCCAGCAGTCTGCAGGGCTCTGGAAACACCATATATTTT. It is translated as CASSLQGSGNTIYF.

This clone was counted only a few times. The chain employs TRBV7-9 and TRBJ2-7, with 8 nucleotides matching TRBD1. Germline assignment: CDR1 SEHNR and CDR2 FQNEAQ (reference sequence). J gave up 4 bases and V 5 bases, and 10 bases lay outside the gene matches. This CDR3 is built from 15 residues. The CDR3 DNA follows: TGTGCCAGCAGCCTAAACCTCGACAGGGGATACGAGCAGTACTTC. Its protein is CASSLNLDRGYEQYF.

CDR3 protein: CASSQGQKANYGYTF. As DNA, the CDR3 is TGCGCCAGCAGCCAAGGACAGAAAGCTAACTATGGCTACACCTTC. The chain has TRBV4-1 and TRBJ1-2; TRBD1 is a possible D gene (5 bases). Trimming removed 1 base from V and 0 bases from J, with 9 bases in between. This CDR3 contains 15 residues. The germline V gene has CDR1 MGHRA and CDR2 YSYEKL.

The rearrangement links TRBV3-1 (or the pseudogene TRBV3-2) to TRBJ1-6; 10 nucleotides line up with TRBD1. This CDR3 region has 14 residues. Germline trimming cut 4 bases from V and 7 bases from J; bases unmatched to any gene: 1. From germline, CDR1 is LGHDT and CDR2 YNNKEL (reference sequence). The CDR3 nucleotides are TGTGCCAGCAGCCCGACAGGGGGCAATTCACCCCTCCACTTT. Amino acid sequence: CASSPTGGNSPLHF.

For this clone: A junction boundary mismatches the germline segment, possibly from a read error. The CDR3 spells CASSLEASGNAGELFF. CDR3 bases: TGCGCCAGCAGCTTGGAGGCTAGCGGGAACGCCGGGGAGCTGTTTTTT. The rearrangement joins TRBV5-1 to TRBJ2-2; 9 bases are a match to TRBD2. This CDR3 contains 16 residues. The germline V gene has CDR1 SGHRS and CDR2 YFSETQ.

In this sample, this clone turned up once. This chain links TRBV2 with TRBJ1-4; 7 bases map to TRBD1. Germline values: CDR1 SNHLY, CDR2 FYNNEI. This CDR3 has 13 residues. With 8 bases clipped from V and 5 bases from J, the junction kept 5 bases outside the gene matches. The CDR3, as DNA: TGTGCCAGCTTTTACAGGGGAAATGAAAAACTGTTTTTT. Its translation is CASFYRGNEKLFF. The entire variable domain, with the rest obtained from reference TRBV2 and TRBJ1-4, is as follows: EPEVTQTPSHQVTQMGQEVILRCVPISNHLYFYWYRQILGQKVEFLVSFYNNEISEKSEIFDDQFSVERPDGSNFTLKIRSTKLEDSAMYFCASFYRGNEKLFFGSGTQLSVL.

The genes are TRBV6-5 and TRBJ1-6; D gene unclear. The CDR3 extends over 15 amino acids. Germline V gene lookup returns CDR1 MNHEY and CDR2 SVGAGI. V was trimmed by 6 bases and J by 6 bases, leaving 15 bases between them. CDR3: CASRPPGSTNSPLHF. The DNA for the CDR3 is TGTGCCAGCAGGCCCCCCGGGAGTACTAATTCACCCCTCCACTTT.

The gene calls are TRBV24-1 and TRBJ2-1; 14 bases are a match to TRBD2. The germline CDR1 and CDR2 sequences are KGHDR and SFDVKD. Unmatched junction bases numbered 12, after V lost 0 bases and J lost 0 bases. This CDR3 has 22 residues. The CDR3 loop is CATSDLQKAPGTSGSSYNEQFF. CDR3 DNA: TGTGCCACCAGTGATTTGCAGAAAGCCCCCGGGACTAGCGGGAGCTCCTACAATGAGCAGTTCTTC.